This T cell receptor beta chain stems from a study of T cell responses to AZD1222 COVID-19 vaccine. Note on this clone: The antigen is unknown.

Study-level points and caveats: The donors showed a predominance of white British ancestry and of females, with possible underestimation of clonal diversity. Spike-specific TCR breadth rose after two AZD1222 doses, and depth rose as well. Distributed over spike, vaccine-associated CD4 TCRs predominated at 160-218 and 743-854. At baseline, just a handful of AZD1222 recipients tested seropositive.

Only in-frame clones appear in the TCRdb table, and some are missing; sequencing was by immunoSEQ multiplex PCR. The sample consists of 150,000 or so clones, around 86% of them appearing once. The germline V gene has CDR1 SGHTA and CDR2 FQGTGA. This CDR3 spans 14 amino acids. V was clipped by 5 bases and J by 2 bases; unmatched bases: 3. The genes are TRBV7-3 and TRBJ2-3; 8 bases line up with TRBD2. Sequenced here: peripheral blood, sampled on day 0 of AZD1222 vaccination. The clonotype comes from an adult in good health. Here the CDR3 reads CASSQAGVTDTQYF. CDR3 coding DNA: TGTGCCAGCAGCCAAGCGGGGGTCACAGATACGCAGTATTTT.